One sample yielded the 20 T cell receptor beta chains listed below, sequenced in a study of cytomegalovirus exposure and HLA in healthy donors. Sequencing used immunoSEQ multiplex PCR; TCRdb keeps in-frame clones, though not all of them. This sample has about 110,000 clones, with approximately 86% found just once. The sequenced sample consisted of PBMCs. The receptors shown here come from a woman in her late teens or twenties in good health and CMV-seronegative.

V usage is TRBV5-8 and J usage is TRBJ2-4, with 10 bases lining up with TRBD1. Trimming cost V 4 bases and J 9 bases; bases outside gene matches: 10. The CDR3 consists of 15 residues. Germline V gives CDR1 SGHTS, CDR2 YDEGEE. In DNA form, the CDR3 reads TGTGCCAGCAGCCACGGGACAGGGGAAATTGTCATTCAGTACTTC. Encoded protein: CASSHGTGEIVIQYF.

The chain has TRBV30 and TRBJ1-2; 8 nucleotides match TRBD1. The CDR3 spans 14 residues. Trimming took 3 bases from V and 2 from J; bases not matched to a gene: 5. Germline V gives CDR1 GTSNPN, CDR2 SVGIG (reference sequence). CDR3 bases: TGTGCCTGGAGGTTACGACAGGGGAACTATGGCTACACCTTC. It encodes CAWRLRQGNYGYTF.

This clone occurred once. The chain joins TRBV5-6 to TRBJ1-5; no clear D. Looked up from germline, CDR1 is SGHDT and CDR2 is YYEEEE. The CDR3 totals 12 residues. Trimming cost V 5 bases and J 0 bases, with 3 bases left between them. CDR3 residues: CASSNSNQPQHF. The CDR3 DNA reads TGTGCCAGCAGTAATAGCAATCAGCCCCAGCATTTT.

The V gene is TRBV6-1, the J gene TRBJ1-5, with 8 bases aligning to TRBD1. CDR1 and CDR2 (germline): MNHNS, SASEGT. V shed 3 bases, J shed 0 bases, and the junction held 4 bases outside the gene matches. CDR3 size: 16 residues. In DNA, the CDR3 is TGTGCCAGCAGTGAGTGGGGACAGGATAGCAATCAGCCCCAGCATTTT. Translation gives CASSEWGQDSNQPQHF.

As DNA, the CDR3 is TGTGCCAGCAGCGCTAGACAGGGGTTCTATAATTCACCCCTCCACTTT. Its protein is CASSARQGFYNSPLHF. The chain links TRBV5-5 to TRBJ1-6; 8 nucleotides match TRBD1. V dropped 4 bases and J dropped 3; count of bases not matched to a gene: 6. The CDR3 extends over 16 amino acids. Per germline, CDR1 SGHKS and CDR2 YYEKEE (reference sequence). The full variable domain, with the rest looked up from reference TRBV5-5 and TRBJ1-6, is DAGVTQSPTHLIKTRGQQVTLRCSPISGHKSVSWYQQVLGQGPQFIFQYYEKEERGRGNFPDRFSARQFPNYSSELNVNALLLGDSALYLCASSARQGFYNSPLHFGNGTRLTVT.

The chain carries TRBV27 and TRBJ2-1; D is unresolved. This CDR3 contains 13 residues. V was trimmed by 3 bases and J by 4 bases, leaving 7 bases between them. The germline gives CDR1 MNHEY, CDR2 SMNVEV (reference sequence). CDR3 residues: CASSFTVYNEQFF. Here the CDR3 DNA reads TGTGCCAGCAGTTTCACTGTTTACAATGAGCAGTTCTTC.

Turning to this clone: The sample carries other DNA sequences with the same CDR3. This rearrangement joins TRBV28 to TRBJ1-5, with D perhaps matching TRBD1 (5 bases). CDR3 length: 14 amino acids. From germline, CDR1 is MDHEN and CDR2 SYDVKM. Trimming took off 5 bases at V and 4 bases at J, with 12 bases between the two ends. In DNA form, the CDR3 reads TGTGCCAGCAGTCCCGGACCAGGGAATCAGCCCCAGCATTTT. Its translation: CASSPGPGNQPQHF.

V and J are TRBV2 and TRBJ2-7; tentatively, D is TRBD1 (5 bases). The CDR3 spans 12 residues. V lost 7 bases to trimming and J lost 2 bases, with 9 bases between them. In germline, CDR1 is SNHLY, CDR2 FYNNEI. For the CDR3, the DNA is TGTGCCAGCACAGGGTACCCCTACGAGCAGTACTTC. This gives the protein CASTGYPYEQYF.

The chain carries TRBV30 and TRBJ2-1, with 8 bases aligning to TRBD2. From germline, CDR1 is GTSNPN and CDR2 SVGIG (reference sequence). CDR3 size: 13 residues. V shed 3 bases and J 7 bases; nucleotides not matched to a gene: 5. The CDR3 sequence: CAWRARGVNEQFF. The CDR3 bases are TGTGCCTGGAGAGCGCGGGGGGTGAATGAGCAGTTCTTC. Combining the CDR3 with reference TRBV30 and TRBJ2-1 gives the whole variable domain SQTIHQWPATLVQPVGSPLSLECTVEGTSNPNLYWYRQAAGRGLQLLFYSVGIGQISSEVPQNLSASRPQDRQFILSSKKLLLSDSGFYLCAWRARGVNEQFFGPGTRLTVL.

This clone was seen more than once but under ten times. The V gene is TRBV27, the J gene TRBJ2-7, with 10 positions matching TRBD1. V gave up 2 bases and J gave up 4 bases; unmatched junction bases: 5. CDR1 is MNHEY, CDR2 SMNVEV, per germline (reference sequence). CDR3 size: 15 residues. The CDR3 loop reads CASSLARQGAYEQYF. DNA for the CDR3: TGTGCCAGCAGTTTAGCTCGACAGGGGGCTTACGAGCAGTACTTC.

The chain recombines TRBV15 with TRBJ1-4; the match to TRBD1 covers 8 bases. The germline gives CDR1 LNHNV, CDR2 YYDKDF (reference sequence). The junction had 5 bases not matched to a gene; V was cut back by 3 bases and J by 2 bases. The CDR3 has 16 residues. The CDR3 sequence: CATSRDRAETNEKLFF. The CDR3 DNA reads as TGTGCCACCAGCAGGGACAGGGCAGAGACTAATGAAAAACTGTTTTTT.

This chain connects TRBV25-1 to TRBJ2-1; 7 bases align to TRBD1. With V trimmed by 2 bases and J by 5 bases, 15 bases remained unmatched. The CDR3 is 18 residues long. In germline, CDR1 is MGHDK, CDR2 SYGVNS. The chain's CDR3 is CASSEVGGYLGQNNEQFF. The CDR3, as DNA: TGTGCCAGCAGTGAAGTAGGCGGGTATTTGGGACAGAACAATGAGCAGTTCTTC.

In this sample, this clone turned up a few times. The DNA for the CDR3 is TGCGCCAGCAGCCAAGAGGAGCGCCTACACTACTACGAGCAGTACTTC. Encoded protein: CASSQEERLHYYEQYF. The genes are TRBV4-1 and TRBJ2-7; no clear D. The CDR3 is 16 amino acids. Trimming pared 0 bases from V and 3 bases from J, leaving 15 bases between. The germline gives CDR1 MGHRA, CDR2 YSYEKL.

CDR3 region: CASSLGRVTQGHEQFF. The CDR3 DNA follows: TGTGCCAGCAGCTTAGGCCGCGTCACCCAGGGGCATGAGCAGTTCTTC. This chain joins TRBV13 and TRBJ2-1; D may be TRBD1 (6 bases). CDR1 and CDR2 from the germline V gene are PRHDT and FYEKMQ (reference sequence). Trimming stripped 0 bases from V and 8 bases from J, with 17 bases between. This CDR3 has 16 residues.

This clone was observed a single time. The gene calls are TRBV2 and TRBJ2-5, with D uncertain. The CDR3 covers 11 residues. V was shortened by 4 bases and J by 7 bases, with 7 bases between the two germline ends. Germline CDR1 and CDR2: SNHLY and FYNNEI. CDR3 DNA: TGTGCCAGCAGTGGGCCGGGGACCCAGTACTTC. Translated: CASSGPGTQYF.

Worth noting for this clone: The sample has other DNA sequences that encode this CDR3 too. This chain connects TRBV30 to TRBJ1-1; possibly TRBD1 for D (6 bases). The CDR3 sequence is 11 residues long. Germline V gene sequence: CDR1 GTSNPN, CDR2 SVGIG (reference sequence). Trimming removed 5 bases at V and 11 bases at J, with 15 bases between. CDR3 bases: TGTGCCTGGTCGATACAGGGTGAGGCTTTCTTT. Its protein is CAWSIQGEAFF.

The genes are TRBV5-1 and TRBJ2-5; TRBD1 might be the D (5 bases). The ends were cut back, 0 bases at V and 4 bases at J, with 10 bases in the middle. Germline V gene lookup returns CDR1 SGHRS and CDR2 YFSETQ. The CDR3 sequence is 14 residues long. Here the CDR3 DNA reads TGCGCCAGCAGCTTGGTACAGGTCAGAGAGACCCAGTACTTC. Residues: CASSLVQVRETQYF.

V gene TRBV27 combines with J gene TRBJ2-7, with 8 positions matching TRBD1. Germline lookup yields CDR1 MNHEY and CDR2 SMNVEV (reference sequence). CDR3 length equals 14 residues. V was clipped by 7 bases and J by 6 bases; unmatched bases: 11. CDR3 sequence reads: CASTARDRGGEQYF. Here the CDR3 DNA reads TGTGCCAGCACCGCCCGCGACAGGGGCGGCGAGCAGTACTTC.

The chain recombines TRBV28 with TRBJ2-3; 10 nucleotides agree with TRBD2. The CDR3 sequence is 16 residues long. The V and J ends lost 6 bases and 6 bases, in that order; junction bases with no gene match: 12. CDR1 MDHEN and CDR2 SYDVKM come from the germline V gene. CDR3 residues: CASRKVAGGGLDTQYF. The CDR3 DNA reads TGTGCCAGCAGGAAGGTAGCGGGGGGAGGTTTGGATACGCAGTATTTT.

V is TRBV4-1 and J is TRBJ1-5; a weak D match, TRBD1 (5 bases). Germline V gene data show CDR1 as MGHRA and CDR2 as YSYEKL. Trimming cost V 3 bases and J 4 bases, with 10 bases left between them. The CDR3 totals 14 residues. CDR3 loop: CASSQTRGNQPQHF. In DNA form, the CDR3 reads TGCGCCAGCAGCCAGACCCGGGGGAATCAGCCCCAGCATTTT.